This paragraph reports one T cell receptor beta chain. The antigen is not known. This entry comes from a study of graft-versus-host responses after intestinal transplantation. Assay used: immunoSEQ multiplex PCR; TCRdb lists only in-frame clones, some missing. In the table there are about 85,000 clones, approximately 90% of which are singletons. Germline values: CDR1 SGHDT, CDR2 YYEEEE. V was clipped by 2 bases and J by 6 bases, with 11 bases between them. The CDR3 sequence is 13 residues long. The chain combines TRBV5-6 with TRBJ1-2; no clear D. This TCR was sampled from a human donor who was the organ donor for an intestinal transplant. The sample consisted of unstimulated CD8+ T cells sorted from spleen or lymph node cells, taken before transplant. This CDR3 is CASSLVQDHGYTF. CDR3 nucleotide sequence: TGTGCCAGCAGCTTAGTTCAGGATCATGGCTACACCTTC.